A single sample is the source of the 14 T cell receptor beta chains below, sequenced in a study of blood T cell repertoires in COVID-19. This table comes from immunoSEQ multiplex PCR, and its TCRdb copy is limited to in-frame clones, with some not included. This table holds under 65,000 clones, approximately 78% found once. Material: PBMCs or T cells enriched from blood (not recorded which). These receptors came from a woman aged 45-65 years with acute COVID-19.

The J gene is TRBJ2-7, the V gene TRBV5-6, with D uncertain. Per the germline V gene, CDR1 is SGHDT and CDR2 is YYEEEE. The CDR3 consists of 15 residues. Trimming cost V 4 bases and J 7 bases, with 21 bases left between them. The CDR3 DNA follows: TGTGCCAGCAGCCCCCAGCACCTTGGGCTCCGGGAGCAGTACTTC. Residues: CASSPQHLGLREQYF. The full variable domain, its missing parts supplied by reference TRBV5-6 and TRBJ2-7, is DAGVTQSPTHLIKTRGQQVTLRCSPKSGHDTVSWYQQALGQGPQFIFQYYEEEERQRGNFPDRFSGHQFPNYSSELNVNALLLGDSALYLCASSPQHLGLREQYFGPGTRLTVT.

This rearrangement joins TRBV12-3 or TRBV12-4 to TRBJ2-3, with a possible D match to TRBD1 (6 bases). The CDR3 has 12 residues. With 7 bases removed from V and 13 bases from J, the gap between germline ends came to 18 bases. The CDR3 loop reads CASTTDRSTEYF. The CDR3 DNA sequence: TGTGCCAGCACTACTGACAGGTCCACGGAGTATTTT.

The rearrangement uses TRBV2 and TRBJ1-6; 9 bases are a match to TRBD1. This CDR3 spans 14 amino acids. Germline V gene data show CDR1 as SNHLY and CDR2 as FYNNEI. The V segment lost 5 bases and the J segment 9 bases; nucleotides outside the gene matches: 5. The CDR3 sequence is CASSKQGARSPLHF. CDR3 DNA sequence: TGTGCCAGCAGTAAACAGGGGGCTCGTTCACCCCTCCACTTT.

The chain has TRBV6-5 and TRBJ2-7, with D possibly TRBD1 on 5 matching bases. CDR1 is MNHEY, CDR2 SVGAGI, per germline. The CDR3 length is 15 residues. The V and J ends lost 6 bases and 0 bases respectively, with 15 bases between them. This CDR3 is CASSQTDTSSYEQYF. CDR3 bases: TGTGCCAGCAGCCAGACAGACACGAGCTCCTACGAGCAGTACTTC.

Remarks on this clone: The same CDR3 arises from other DNA sequences in this sample as well. J is TRBJ1-6 and V is TRBV4-1, with D hard to call. The CDR3 covers 14 residues. V lost 1 base and J 7 bases, leaving 8 bases between the germline ends. From germline, CDR1 is MGHRA and CDR2 YSYEKL. For the CDR3, the DNA is TGCGCCAGCAGCCAAGGACAAAGGAATTCACCCCTCCACTTT. The encoded protein is CASSQGQRNSPLHF.

The genes are TRBV27 and TRBJ2-7; 7 bases align to TRBD1. J gave up 3 bases and V 5 bases, and 10 bases lay outside the gene matches. This CDR3 has 15 amino acids. Germline V gives CDR1 MNHEY, CDR2 SMNVEV (reference sequence). As DNA, the CDR3 is TGTGCCAGCAGTCCCTATTCCGACAGGGTCTACGAGCAGTACTTC. Its protein is CASSPYSDRVYEQYF.

This chain links TRBV6-5 with TRBJ1-3; 10 nucleotides align to TRBD1. The V and J ends lost 4 bases and 1 base, in that order; junction bases with no gene match: 4. Germline values: CDR1 MNHEY, CDR2 SVGAGI. This CDR3 has 16 amino acids. In nucleotides, the CDR3 is TGTGCCAGCAGTTCCACGGACAGGGGGTCTGGAAACACCATATATTTT. This sequence encodes CASSSTDRGSGNTIYF.

This clone appeared once. The chain carries TRBV30 and TRBJ1-2; D is ambiguous. The V gene's germline CDR1 is GTSNPN and CDR2 SVGIG (reference sequence). The CDR3 is made up of 12 amino acids. V lost 2 bases and J 8 bases, leaving 12 bases between the germline ends. The CDR3 coding sequence is TGTGCCTGGAGTCACGCTGTCGGGGGCTACACCTTC. Residues: CAWSHAVGGYTF.

The rearrangement links TRBV12-3 or TRBV12-4 to TRBJ1-2, with 7 bases identical to TRBD1. V trimming: 2 bases; J trimming: 8 bases; junction bases outside the gene matches: 2. This CDR3 spans 12 amino acids. CDR3: CASSLPDRGYTF. The CDR3 DNA sequence: TGTGCCAGCAGTTTACCGGACAGGGGCTACACCTTC.

The chain joins TRBV19 to TRBJ1-4, with 8 bases lining up with TRBD1. The germline V gene has CDR1 LNHDA and CDR2 SQIVND (reference sequence). This CDR3 contains 15 residues. The junction had 12 bases not matched to a gene; V was cut back by 8 bases and J by 7 bases. The DNA of the CDR3 is TGTGCCAGTCAACCGGGGAGACAGGGGACTGAAAAACTGTTTTTT. Residues: CASQPGRQGTEKLFF.

J is TRBJ1-6 and V is TRBV11-2; TRBD1 might be the D (5 bases). Trimming shortened V by 0 bases and J by 3 bases, and 9 bases separated the two germline ends. The CDR3 has 16 residues. Germline CDR1 and CDR2: SGHAT and FQNNGV. The CDR3 DNA follows: TGTGCCAGCAGCTTAGAGGGTAGGGGCTATAATTCACCCCTCCACTTT. Encoded protein: CASSLEGRGYNSPLHF.

This CDR3 reads CASSFDTNTGELFF. Here the CDR3 DNA reads TGTGCCAGCAGCTTCGATACTAACACCGGGGAGCTGTTTTTT. The chain recombines TRBV11-3 with TRBJ2-2; unclear D gene. The germline V gene encodes CDR1 SGHNT and CDR2 YENEEA. Trimming took 3 bases from V and 2 from J, leaving 7 bases between them. The CDR3 consists of 14 residues.

The chain has TRBV10-3 and TRBJ1-1; D remains ambiguous. Trimming cost V 3 bases and J 4 bases, with 9 bases left between them. The CDR3 sequence is 13 residues long. CDR1 is ENHRY and CDR2 is SYGVKD in the germline V gene. Here the CDR3 reads CAISDPEGTEAFF. The DNA for the CDR3 is TGTGCCATCAGTGACCCGGAGGGCACTGAAGCTTTCTTT.

Here the CDR3 DNA reads TGCAGCGTTGATGTCTCCAACACCGGGGAGCTGTTTTTT. It encodes CSVDVSNTGELFF. The chain has TRBV29-1 and TRBJ2-2, with D unresolved. The V gene's germline CDR1 is SQVTM and CDR2 ANQGSEA. This CDR3 is 13 amino acids long. The V end lost 3 bases, the J end lost 2 bases, and 7 bases lay between the germline ends.